The text below deals with one T cell receptor (beta chain). The antigen remains undetermined. This entry is derived from a study of EBV T-cell therapy then PD-1 blockade in nasopharyngeal carcinoma. Treatment here: AdE1-LMPpoly-expanded autologous EBV-specific T-cell therapy followed by anti-PD-1 nivolumab. The data were produced by immunoSEQ multiplex PCR, yet TCRdb's version contains in-frame clones alone and is incomplete. The sample has 15,000 to 20,000 clones, approximately 80% seen once. Source: CD8+ T cells from blood, taken at day 0 from a patient whose treatment included autologous EBV-specific T cells and nivolumab. The receptor's source is a man aged 35 to 55 with nasopharyngeal carcinoma.

CDR3 loop: CASSDGGASDTQYF. The CDR3 DNA reads as TGTGCCAGCAGTGACGGGGGGGCCTCAGATACGCAGTATTTT. The genes are TRBV6-4 and TRBJ2-3; a weak D match, TRBD2 (7 bases). V gave up 2 bases and J gave up 4 bases, with 10 bases separating them. Germline assignment: CDR1 MRHNA and CDR2 SNTAGT. This CDR3 comprises 14 residues.